The 5 T cell receptor beta chains below were found in one sample sequenced in a study of blood T cell repertoires in COVID-19. The data were produced by immunoSEQ multiplex PCR, yet TCRdb's version contains in-frame clones alone and is incomplete. Of 240,000 or so clones detected, approximately 91% appear once; the ten largest clones hold 0.8%. Sequencing was performed on peripheral blood. The receptor set was obtained from a young woman with acute or convalescent COVID-19.

The chain joins TRBV6-5 to TRBJ1-2; TRBD1 is a possible D gene (6 bases). V lost 6 bases to trimming and J lost 5 bases, with 13 bases between them. CDR1 MNHEY and CDR2 SVGAGI come from the germline V gene. This CDR3 has 13 residues. The CDR3 bases are TGTGCCAGCAGACCTGACAGGACGTATGGCTACACCTTC. Translating it yields CASRPDRTYGYTF.

This clone was seen just once. This rearrangement joins TRBV5-6 to TRBJ2-5, with 7 bases fitting TRBD1. Germline CDR1 SGHDT, CDR2 YYEEEE. This CDR3 is 14 amino acids long. Trimming took 5 bases from V and 2 from J; bases not matched to a gene: 6. The CDR3 sequence: CASRKTGRQETQYF. The CDR3 region has the DNA TGTGCCAGCAGAAAGACAGGGCGGCAAGAGACCCAGTACTTC.

This clone was detected once. The rearrangement uses TRBV10-2 and TRBJ1-5, with 8 bases that match TRBD1. The CDR3 is 18 amino acids. The V gene end was trimmed by 4 bases and the J gene end by 1 base; junction bases not matched to a gene: 12. Germline V CDR1 and CDR2: WSHSY, SAAADI. The CDR3 DNA reads as TGCGCCAGCAGTGGACCAGAGACAGGGGCACGAAGCAATCAGCCCCAGCATTTT. Its protein is CASSGPETGARSNQPQHF.

This rearrangement joins TRBV6-6 to TRBJ1-4; 8 bases are a match to TRBD1. The length of the CDR3 is 16 residues. Germline CDR1 reads MNHNY; CDR2 reads SVGAGI (reference sequence). V gave up 6 bases and J gave up 2 bases; unmatched junction bases: 8. In DNA form, the CDR3 reads TGTGCCAGCAGCCAAGACAGGGGTGGCACTAATGAAAAACTGTTTTTT. Its protein is CASSQDRGGTNEKLFF.

The V gene is TRBV19, the J gene TRBJ2-1, with 12 bases matching TRBD2. Germline-derived CDR1 and CDR2 are LNHDA and SQIVND (reference sequence). This CDR3 comprises 14 residues. V was clipped by 6 bases and J by 6 bases; unmatched bases: 3. For the CDR3, the DNA is TGTGCCAGTAGACTAGCGGGAGGACTCAATGAGCAGTTCTTC. It is translated as CASRLAGGLNEQFF.